The rows below give T cell receptor beta chains drawn from one sample of a study of response to subunit inactivated influenza vaccine. TCRdb independently ran MiXCR on the RT-PCR reads; one entry per CDR3 protein. This table holds about 500,000 distinct CDR3 sequences, 10% to 15% found once. Sequenced material: PBMCs from blood, taken 40 to 50 days after vaccination. Every receptor here comes from a man aged 45 to 65 who received an inactivated influenza vaccine. The CDR3 runs from the conserved cysteine through the conserved F or W. The D gene is left open where the match is weak. The size field is filled for only some rows; it gives once, few, many or a size class.

>many|TRBJ2-3|TRBV20-1|TRBD1
TGCAGTGCCTGGGACAGGCAAGCCCCAGATACGCAGTATTTT
CSAWDRQAPDTQYF
>.|TRBJ2-2|TRBV4-2|.
TGTGCCAGCAGCCAAGATCAGTTTGTTTTGGACAGGAACACCGGGGAGCTGTTTTTT
CASSQDQFVLDRNTGELFF
>.|TRBJ2-1|TRBV7-8|.
TGTGCCAGCAGCTTAAGGGGGGTCGCCTACAATGAGCAGTTCTTC
CASSLRGVAYNEQFF
>few|TRBJ2-1|TRBV29-1|TRBD1
TGCAGCGTTGAGTTCGGGACAGGGGGCTTAAATGAGCAGTTCTTC
CSVEFGTGGLNEQFF
>.|TRBJ2-3|TRBV29-1|.
TGCAGCGTTGAAAGGAGTTGGCCCGCAGATACGCAGTATTTT
CSVERSWPADTQYF
>many|TRBJ2-2|TRBV29-1|TRBD1
TGCAGCGTTGTAGAAACTGGAACCGGGACAGGGAAGGCCGGGGAGCTGTTTTTT
CSVVETGTGTGKAGELFF
>.|TRBJ2-1|TRBV4-3|.
TGCGCCAGCAGCCAAGATAATTACGTTTATGAGCAGTTCTTC
CASSQDNYVYEQFF
>.|TRBJ2-3|TRBV10-1|.
TGCGCCAGCACCTCTTCAGATACGCAGTATTTT
CASTSSDTQYF
>many|TRBJ2-2|TRBV4-1|.
TGCGCCAGCAGCCAAGCCGGGGGGCCTCGCACCGGGGAGCTGTTTTTT
CASSQAGGPRTGELFF
>.|TRBJ2-7|TRBV5-1|TRBD2
TGCGCCAGCAGCCCCGCGGGGGTGGGCGAGCAGTACTTC
CASSPAGVGEQYF
>many|TRBJ2-3|TRBV10-3|TRBD2
TGTGCCATCAGTGAGTCTAACAGCGGGGGGCACACAGATACGCAGTATTTT
CAISESNSGGHTDTQYF
>.|TRBJ2-1|TRBV4-2|.
TGTGCCAGCAGCCATTACGAGCCGGGGAATGAGCAGTTCTTC
CASSHYEPGNEQFF
>.|TRBJ2-7|TRBV18|TRBD1
TGTGCCAGCTCTCCCAGGGGGCCGCACGAGCAGTACTTC
CASSPRGPHEQYF
>few|TRBJ2-2|TRBV7-2|TRBD1
TGTGCCAGCAGCGGGCAGGGACAGGGGGCCGGCGGGGAGCTGTTTTTT
CASSGQGQGAGGELFF
>.|TRBJ2-3|TRBV5-6|.
TGTGCCAGCAGCTTTAAGGGGGGCACAGATACGCAGTATTTT
CASSFKGGTDTQYF
>.|TRBJ2-7|TRBV7-9|.
TGTTCCAGCAGCCCCCGGGCAGCGGGGACAAGCGAGCAGTACTTC
CSSSPRAAGTSEQYF
>.|TRBJ2-1|TRBV10-3|TRBD1
TGTGCCATCAGCCGCCGGGTGCCCGGGACAGGGTACAATGAGCAGTTCTTC
CAISRRVPGTGYNEQFF
>few|TRBJ1-5|TRBV20-1|.
TGCAGTGCTAGAGTCGGAGGGAGCAATCAGCCCCAGCATTTT
CSARVGGSNQPQHF